The T cell receptor (beta chain) under discussion was sequenced for a study of T cell changes during pregnancy in multiple sclerosis. Only in-frame clones appear in the TCRdb table, and some are missing; sequencing was by immunoSEQ multiplex PCR. The table records tens of thousands of clones, around 92% of them present only once. Germline values: CDR1 MGHDK, CDR2 SYGVNS. The V segment lost 6 bases and the J segment 13 bases; nucleotides outside the gene matches: 4. The CDR3 length is 11 residues. The sequenced sample was peripheral blood, obtained in the third trimester of pregnancy. The chain combines TRBV25-1 with TRBJ2-1; 9 nucleotides agree with TRBD1. This receptor was taken from a female donor in good health, enrolled as a control in a pregnancy study. The CDR3 reads CASRGQGGQFF. CDR3 coding DNA: TGTGCCAGCAGGGGACAGGGAGGCCAGTTCTTC.